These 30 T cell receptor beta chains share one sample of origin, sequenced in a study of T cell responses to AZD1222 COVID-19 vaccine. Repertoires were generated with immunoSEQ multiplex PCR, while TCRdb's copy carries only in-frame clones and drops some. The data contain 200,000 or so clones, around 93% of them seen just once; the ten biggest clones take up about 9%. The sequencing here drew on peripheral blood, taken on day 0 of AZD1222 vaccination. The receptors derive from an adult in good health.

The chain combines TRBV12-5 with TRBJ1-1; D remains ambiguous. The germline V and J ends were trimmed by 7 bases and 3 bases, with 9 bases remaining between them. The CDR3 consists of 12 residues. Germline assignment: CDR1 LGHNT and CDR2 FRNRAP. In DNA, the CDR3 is TGTGCTAGTGCACCGGATTACACTGAAGCTTTCTTT. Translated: CASAPDYTEAFF.

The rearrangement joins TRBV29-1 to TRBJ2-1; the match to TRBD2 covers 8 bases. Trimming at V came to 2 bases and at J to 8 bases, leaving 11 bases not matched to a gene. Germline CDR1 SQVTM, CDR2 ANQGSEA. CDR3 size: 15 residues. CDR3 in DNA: TGCAGCGTTGAAAGAGCGTCGGGAGGGCCCCATGAGCAGTTCTTC. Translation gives CSVERASGGPHEQFF.

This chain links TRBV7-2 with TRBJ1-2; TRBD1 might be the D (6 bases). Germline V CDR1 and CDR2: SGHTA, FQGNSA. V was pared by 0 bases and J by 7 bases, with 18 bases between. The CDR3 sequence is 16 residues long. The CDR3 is CASSLAKGETAGGYTF. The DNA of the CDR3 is TGTGCCAGCAGCTTAGCGAAGGGGGAGACCGCGGGTGGCTACACCTTC.

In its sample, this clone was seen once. CDR3 protein: CATSRVSGSWLAGGPVWETQYF. In DNA, the CDR3 is TGTGCCACCAGCAGAGTTTCAGGAAGCTGGCTAGCGGGAGGGCCGGTATGGGAGACCCAGTACTTC. The genes are TRBV15 and TRBJ2-5, with 12 bases lining up with TRBD2. The J segment lost 5 bases and the V segment lost 1 base, leaving 23 bases of the junction unmatched. Germline V gene data show CDR1 as LNHNV and CDR2 as YYDKDF (reference sequence). The CDR3 totals 22 residues.

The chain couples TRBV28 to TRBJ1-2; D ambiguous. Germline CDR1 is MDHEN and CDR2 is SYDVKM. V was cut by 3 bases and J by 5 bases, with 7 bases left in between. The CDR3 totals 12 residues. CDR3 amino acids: CASSLAGYGYTF. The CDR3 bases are TGTGCCAGCAGTTTGGCGGGTTATGGCTACACCTTC.

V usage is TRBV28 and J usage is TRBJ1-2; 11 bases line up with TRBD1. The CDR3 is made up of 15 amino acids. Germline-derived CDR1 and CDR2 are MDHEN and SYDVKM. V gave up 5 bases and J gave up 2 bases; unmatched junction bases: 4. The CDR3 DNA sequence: TGTGCCAGCAGTCTACGGACAGGGGGCAACTATGGCTACACCTTC. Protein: CASSLRTGGNYGYTF.

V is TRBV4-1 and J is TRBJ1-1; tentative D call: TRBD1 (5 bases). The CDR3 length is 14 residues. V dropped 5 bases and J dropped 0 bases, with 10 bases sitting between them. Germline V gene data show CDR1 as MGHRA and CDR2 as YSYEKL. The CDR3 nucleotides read TGCGCCAGCAGCGCGGGGACGGTGAACACTGAAGCTTTCTTT. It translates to CASSAGTVNTEAFF.

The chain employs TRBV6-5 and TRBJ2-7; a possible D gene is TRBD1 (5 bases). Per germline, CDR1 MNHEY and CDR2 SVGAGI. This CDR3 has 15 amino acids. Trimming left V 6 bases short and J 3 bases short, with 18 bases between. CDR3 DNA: TGTGCCAGCAGCCGGGTTAGACAGAGAATCTACGAGCAGTACTTC. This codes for CASSRVRQRIYEQYF.

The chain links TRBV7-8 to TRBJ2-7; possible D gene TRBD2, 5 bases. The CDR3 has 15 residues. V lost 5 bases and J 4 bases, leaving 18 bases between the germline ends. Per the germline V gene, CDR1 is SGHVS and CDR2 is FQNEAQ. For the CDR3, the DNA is TGTGCCAGCAGCCCCATGAGGGCAGTGGGGTACGAGCAGTACTTC. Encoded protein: CASSPMRAVGYEQYF.

The CDR3 spells CASSSGGRGNTIYF. The CDR3 DNA follows: TGTGCCAGCAGCTCTGGAGGGAGGGGAAACACCATATATTTT. The genes are TRBV5-6 and TRBJ1-3; D call uncertain. The CDR3 runs to 14 residues. Trimming removed 3 bases from V and 4 bases from J, with 11 bases in between. CDR1 and CDR2 (germline): SGHDT, YYEEEE.

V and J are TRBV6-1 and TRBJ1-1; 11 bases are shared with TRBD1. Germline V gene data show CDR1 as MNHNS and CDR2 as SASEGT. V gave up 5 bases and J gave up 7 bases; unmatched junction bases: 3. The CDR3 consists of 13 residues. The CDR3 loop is CASSRDRGYEAFF. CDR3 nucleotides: TGTGCCAGCAGTCGGGACAGGGGGTATGAAGCTTTCTTT.

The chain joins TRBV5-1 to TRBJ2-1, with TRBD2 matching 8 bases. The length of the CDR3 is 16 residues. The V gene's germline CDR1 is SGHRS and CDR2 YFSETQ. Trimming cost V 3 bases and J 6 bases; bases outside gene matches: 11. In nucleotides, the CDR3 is TGCGCCAGCAGCTCGACCTTAGCGGGGAGGACCAATGAGCAGTTCTTC. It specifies CASSSTLAGRTNEQFF.

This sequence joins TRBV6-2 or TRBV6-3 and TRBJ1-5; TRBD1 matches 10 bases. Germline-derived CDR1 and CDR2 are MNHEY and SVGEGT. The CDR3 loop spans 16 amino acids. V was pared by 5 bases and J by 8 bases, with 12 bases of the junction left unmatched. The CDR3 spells CASSDHQGQGLEPQHF. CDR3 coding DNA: TGTGCCAGCAGTGACCACCAGGGACAGGGGTTGGAGCCCCAGCATTTT.

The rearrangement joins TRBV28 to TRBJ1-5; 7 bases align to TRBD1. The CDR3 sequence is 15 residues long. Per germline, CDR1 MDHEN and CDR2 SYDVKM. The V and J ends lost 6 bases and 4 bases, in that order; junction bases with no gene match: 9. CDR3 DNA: TGTGCCAGCAGGGCACAGGGGACACCTAATCAGCCCCAGCATTTT. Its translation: CASRAQGTPNQPQHF.

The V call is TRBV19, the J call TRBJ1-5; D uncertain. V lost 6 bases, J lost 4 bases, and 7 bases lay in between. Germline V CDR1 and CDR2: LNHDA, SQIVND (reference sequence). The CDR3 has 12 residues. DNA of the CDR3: TGTGCCAGTAGCCTTCTTAATCAGCCCCAGCATTTT. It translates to CASSLLNQPQHF.

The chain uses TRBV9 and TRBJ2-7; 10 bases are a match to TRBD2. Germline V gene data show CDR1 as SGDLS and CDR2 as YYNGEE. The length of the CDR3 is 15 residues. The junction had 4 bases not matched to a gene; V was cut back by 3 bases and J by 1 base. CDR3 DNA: TGTGCCAGCAGCGCTAGCGGGAGTGGATCCTACGAGCAGTACTTC. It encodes CASSASGSGSYEQYF.

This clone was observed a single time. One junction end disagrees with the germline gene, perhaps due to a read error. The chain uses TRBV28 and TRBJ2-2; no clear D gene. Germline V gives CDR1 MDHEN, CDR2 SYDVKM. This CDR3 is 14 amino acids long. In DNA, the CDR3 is TGTGCCAGCATTTTAGCCCCGAACACCGGGGAGCTGTTTTTT. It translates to CASILAPNTGELFF.

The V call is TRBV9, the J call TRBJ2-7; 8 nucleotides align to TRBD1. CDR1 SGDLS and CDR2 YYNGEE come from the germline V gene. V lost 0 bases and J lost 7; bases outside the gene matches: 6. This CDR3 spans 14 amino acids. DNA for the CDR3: TGTGCCAGCAGCGTAGGCCAGGGGGCTGAAGAGCAGTACTTC. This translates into CASSVGQGAEEQYF.

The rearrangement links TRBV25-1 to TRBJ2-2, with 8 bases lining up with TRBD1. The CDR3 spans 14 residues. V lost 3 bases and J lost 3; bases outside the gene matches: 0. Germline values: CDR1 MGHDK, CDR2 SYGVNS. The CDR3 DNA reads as TGTGCCAGCAGTGAGGACAGGGACACCGGGGAGCTGTTTTTT. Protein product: CASSEDRDTGELFF.

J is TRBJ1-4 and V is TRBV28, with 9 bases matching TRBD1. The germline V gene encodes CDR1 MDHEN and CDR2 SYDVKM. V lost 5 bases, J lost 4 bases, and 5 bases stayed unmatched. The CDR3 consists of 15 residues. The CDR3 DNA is TGTGCCAGCAGTACCAACAGGGGGCTTAATGAAAAACTGTTTTTT. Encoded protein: CASSTNRGLNEKLFF.

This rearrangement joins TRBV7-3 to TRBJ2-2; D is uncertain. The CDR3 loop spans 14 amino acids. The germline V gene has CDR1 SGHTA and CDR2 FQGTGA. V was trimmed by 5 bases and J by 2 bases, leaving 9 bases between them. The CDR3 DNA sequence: TGTGCCAGCAGCCTGCTAGGAAACACCGGGGAGCTGTTTTTT. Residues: CASSLLGNTGELFF. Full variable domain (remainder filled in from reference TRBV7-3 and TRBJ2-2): GAGVSQTPSNKVTEKGKYVELRCDPISGHTALYWYRQSLGQGPEFLIYFQGTGAADDSGLPNDRFFAVRPEGSVSTLKIQRTERGDSAVYLCASSLLGNTGELFFGEGSRLTVL.

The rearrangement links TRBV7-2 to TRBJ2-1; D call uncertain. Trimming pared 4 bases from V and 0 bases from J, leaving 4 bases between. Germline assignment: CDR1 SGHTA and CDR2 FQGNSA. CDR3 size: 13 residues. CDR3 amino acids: CASSSISYNEQFF. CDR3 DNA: TGTGCCAGCAGCTCTATCTCCTACAATGAGCAGTTCTTC.

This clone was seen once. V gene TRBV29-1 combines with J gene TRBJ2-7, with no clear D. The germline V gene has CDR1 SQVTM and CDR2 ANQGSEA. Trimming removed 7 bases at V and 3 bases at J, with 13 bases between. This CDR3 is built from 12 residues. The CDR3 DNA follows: TGCAGCGCGTCCGGGTTCGGCTACGAGCAGTACTTC. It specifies CSASGFGYEQYF.

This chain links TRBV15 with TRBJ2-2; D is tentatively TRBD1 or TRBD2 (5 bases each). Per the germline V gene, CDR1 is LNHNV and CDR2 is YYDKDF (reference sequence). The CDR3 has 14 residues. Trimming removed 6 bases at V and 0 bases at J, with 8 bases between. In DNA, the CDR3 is TGTGCCACCAGACTGGGACCGAACACCGGGGAGCTGTTTTTT. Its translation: CATRLGPNTGELFF.

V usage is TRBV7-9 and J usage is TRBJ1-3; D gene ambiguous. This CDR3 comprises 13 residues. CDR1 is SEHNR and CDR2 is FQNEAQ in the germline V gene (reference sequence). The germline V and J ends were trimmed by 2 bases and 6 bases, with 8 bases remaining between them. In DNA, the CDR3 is TGTGCCAGCAGCTTATTGCGGGAAAACACCATATATTTT. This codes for CASSLLRENTIYF.

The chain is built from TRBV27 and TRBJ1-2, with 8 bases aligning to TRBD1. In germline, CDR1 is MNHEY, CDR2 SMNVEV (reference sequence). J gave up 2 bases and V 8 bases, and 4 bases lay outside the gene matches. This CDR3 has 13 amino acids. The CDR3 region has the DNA TGTGCCAGCGGACAGGGAGGCAACTATGGCTACACCTTC. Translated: CASGQGGNYGYTF.

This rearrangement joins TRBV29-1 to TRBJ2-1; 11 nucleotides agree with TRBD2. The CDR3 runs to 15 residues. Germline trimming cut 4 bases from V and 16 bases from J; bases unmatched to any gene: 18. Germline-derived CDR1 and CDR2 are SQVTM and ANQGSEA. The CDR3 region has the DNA TGCAGCGTTGCAAAGACTAGCGGGGTCCCCCCGCTGGGCTTCTTC. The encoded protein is CSVAKTSGVPPLGFF.

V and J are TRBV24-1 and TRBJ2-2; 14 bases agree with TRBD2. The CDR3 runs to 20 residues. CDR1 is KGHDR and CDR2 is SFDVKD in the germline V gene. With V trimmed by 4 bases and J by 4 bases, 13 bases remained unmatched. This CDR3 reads CATSDFPTGLAGGRTGELFF. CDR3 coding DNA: TGTGCCACCAGTGACTTCCCCACCGGACTAGCGGGAGGTCGCACCGGGGAGCTGTTTTTT.

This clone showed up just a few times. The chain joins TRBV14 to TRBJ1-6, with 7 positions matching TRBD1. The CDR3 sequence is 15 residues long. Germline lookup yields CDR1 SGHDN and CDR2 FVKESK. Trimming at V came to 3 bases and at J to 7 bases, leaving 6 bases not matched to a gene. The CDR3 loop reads CASSHPTGINSPLHF. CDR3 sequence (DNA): TGTGCCAGCAGCCATCCGACAGGGATAAATTCACCCCTCCACTTT.

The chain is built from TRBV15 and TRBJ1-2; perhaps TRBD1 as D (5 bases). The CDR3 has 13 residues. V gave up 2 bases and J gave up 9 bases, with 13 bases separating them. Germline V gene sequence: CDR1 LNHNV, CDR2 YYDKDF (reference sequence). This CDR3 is CATSRRVSGSYTF. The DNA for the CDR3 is TGTGCCACCAGCAGACGCGTATCAGGGAGCTACACCTTC.